This T cell receptor beta chain was captured in a study of T cell repertoires in cytomegalovirus infection. In the study overall: TCR beta signatures that were public indicated CMV infection and matching HLA type. Study results and caveats: There were carriers of CMV plus the relevant HLA, and cumulative public TCR beta family frequency identified them. HLA-C-restricted CMV clonotypes gave the most frequent clonotype in two of eight donors.

The CDR3 spans 13 residues. Germline V gives CDR1 MNHNS, CDR2 SASEGT. V lost 8 bases, J lost 3 bases, and 8 bases lay in between. Many counts were recorded for this clonotype. Its target is unknown. TCRdb passed the reads through MiXCR, listing each CDR3 protein once. The table includes roughly 280,000 distinct CDR3 sequences, roughly 13% detected once. This clonotype originated in a human donor in good health (CMV status not recorded). Some clones in this sample may be carry-over from other donors' samples. This chain joins TRBV6-1 and TRBJ2-6; D not certain. The source material was PBMCs. The chain's CDR3 is CASRTDGANVLTF. In DNA, the CDR3 is TGTGCCAGCCGGACCGATGGGGCCAACGTCCTGACTTTC.